A selection of T cell receptor beta chains follows, all from one sample in a study of human T cells and chemical hapten exposure. TCRdb re-called the RACE reads with MiXCR, one entry per CDR3 protein. The sample includes tens of thousands of distinct CDR3 sequences, approximately 12% of them seen just once. This specimen consisted of whole blood, obtained in connection with sensitization to the hapten diphenylcyclopropenone (DPC). These receptors all come from a woman aged 60-75 years with alopecia areata. Some clones in this sample may be carry-over from other donors' samples. Both conserved end residues are part of each CDR3. D genes are given only for firm matches. Rows may omit the clone size; those that give it use once, few, many or a size class.

d_gene,abundance,v_gene,j_gene,CDR3aa,CDR3nt
NA,many,TRBV20-1,TRBJ2-1,CSARDHQIGGDFYNEQFF,TGCAGTGCTAGAGACCACCAAATTGGCGGGGACTTCTACAATGAGCAGTTCTTC
TRBD1,many,TRBV29-1,TRBJ2-1,CSVEVRGSSYNEQFF,TGCAGCGTTGAGGTCAGGGGGTCATCCTACAATGAGCAGTTCTTC
NA,many,TRBV19,TRBJ1-4,CASSLPTGYNEKLFF,TGTGCCAGTAGTCTGCCGACAGGTTATAATGAAAAACTGTTTTTT
NA,few,TRBV11-2,TRBJ1-3,CASSLKGGQLTGNTIYF,TGTGCCAGCAGCTTAAAAGGGGGACAACTTACTGGAAACACCATATATTTT
NA,many,TRBV3-1,TRBJ2-3,CASSQGADVGSYTQYF,TGTGCCAGCAGCCAAGGAGCCGATGTGGGGAGTTATACGCAGTATTTT
NA,many,TRBV6-2/TRBV6-3,TRBJ1-5,CASRVAVSSQPQHF,TGTGCCAGCAGAGTGGCCGTCTCCAGTCAGCCCCAGCATTTT
NA,few,TRBV9,TRBJ1-4,CASSAGGLAELFF,TGTGCCAGCAGCGCAGGAGGGTTGGCCGAACTGTTTTTT
TRBD1,few,TRBV6-6,TRBJ1-4,CASSYVQGILEKLFF,TGTGCCAGCAGTTACGTACAGGGGATCTTAGAAAAACTGTTTTTT
NA,few,TRBV19,TRBJ1-5,CASSIDRYSNQPQHF,TGTGCCAGTAGTATAGACAGGTATAGCAATCAGCCCCAGCATTTT
NA,many,TRBV6-5,TRBJ2-3,CASSYQGKLTDTQYF,TGTGCCAGCAGTTACCAGGGGAAACTCACTGATACGCAGTATTTT
NA,NA,TRBV5-1,TRBJ2-7,CASSETAPDYEQYF,TGCGCCAGCAGCGAGACAGCGCCGGACTACGAGCAGTACTTC
NA,many,TRBV18,TRBJ2-1,CASSPPGHPEDNEQFF,TGTGCCAGCTCACCTCCTGGACACCCGGAGGACAATGAGCAGTTCTTC
NA,many,TRBV12-3/TRBV12-4,TRBJ1-1,CASKSQANTEAFF,TGTGCCAGCAAGAGTCAAGCCAACACTGAAGCTTTCTTT
NA,few,TRBV7-6,TRBJ2-3,CASSLDWSTDTQYF,TGTGCCAGCAGCTTAGATTGGAGCACAGATACGCAGTATTTT
TRBD1,few,TRBV10-2,TRBJ1-5,CASSRDRVSEGRRSNQPQHF,TGCGCCAGCAGCCGGGACAGGGTTTCAGAGGGGCGGCGTAGCAATCAGCCCCAGCATTTT
TRBD1,many,TRBV4-2,TRBJ1-2,CASSRGQAYGYTF,TGTGCCAGCAGCCGCGGACAGGCCTATGGCTACACCTTC
NA,few,TRBV9,TRBJ1-3,CASSPGGLRGNTIYF,TGTGCCAGCAGCCCTGGGGGCTTACGTGGAAACACCATATATTTT
TRBD2,few,TRBV29-1,TRBJ2-7,CSARTSGGLAYEQYF,TGCAGCGCTAGGACTAGCGGGGGGCTCGCCTACGAGCAGTACTTC
NA,many,TRBV5-1,TRBJ1-1,CASSSDRMNTEAFF,TGCGCCAGCAGCAGTGACAGAATGAACACTGAAGCTTTCTTT
TRBD1,NA,TRBV27,TRBJ1-6,CASRGQGYSPLHF,TGTGCCAGCAGGGGACAGGGTTATTCACCCCTCCACTTT
NA,NA,TRBV30,TRBJ2-1,CAWKGSTNNEQFF,TGTGCCTGGAAGGGGTCGACAAACAATGAGCAGTTCTTC
TRBD2,few,TRBV5-5,TRBJ2-1,CASSQTSPLSYNEQFF,TGTGCCAGCAGCCAGACTAGCCCCCTCTCCTACAATGAGCAGTTCTTC
TRBD1,many,TRBV18,TRBJ1-5,CASSLDRGHQPQHF,TGTGCCAGCTCACTGGACAGGGGTCATCAGCCCCAGCATTTT
NA,NA,TRBV11-2,TRBJ1-2,CASSEDGVSYGYTF,TGTGCCAGCAGCGAGGACGGCGTTAGCTATGGCTACACCTTC
NA,NA,TRBV7-8,TRBJ1-5,CASSLGQGSGQPQHF,TGTGCCAGCAGCTTAGGGCAGGGATCAGGTCAGCCCCAGCATTTT
NA,NA,TRBV7-9,TRBJ2-1,CASSFGQSSYNEQFF,TGTGCCAGCAGCTTTGGACAGAGCTCCTACAATGAGCAGTTCTTC
TRBD2,many,TRBV6-2/TRBV6-3,TRBJ2-1,CASSYFRGGRNEQFF,TGTGCCAGCAGTTACTTCCGGGGGGGCCGGAATGAGCAGTTCTTC
TRBD1,many,TRBV2,TRBJ1-1,CASSKGQGNTEAFF,TGTGCCAGCAGTAAGGGACAGGGCAACACTGAAGCTTTCTTT
TRBD2,many,TRBV29-1,TRBJ2-3,CSPRLAGTNTQYF,TGCAGCCCGAGACTAGCGGGGACGAATACGCAGTATTTT
NA,few,TRBV30,TRBJ2-1,CAWSVLGGVYNEQFF,TGTGCCTGGAGTGTACTTGGCGGGGTATACAATGAGCAGTTCTTC
NA,NA,TRBV7-9,TRBJ2-5,CASSTGTGLQETQYF,TGTGCCAGCAGCACCGGCACAGGGCTCCAAGAGACCCAGTACTTC
NA,many,TRBV20-1,TRBJ1-1,CSATRGANTEAFF,TGCAGTGCTACTCGGGGGGCTAACACTGAAGCTTTCTTT
NA,many,TRBV10-2,TRBJ1-5,CASSDEGSAQHF,TGCGCCAGCAGTGACGAGGGGTCAGCCCAGCATTTT
NA,NA,TRBV20-1,TRBJ1-1,CSARPWAGEETEAFF,TGCAGTGCCCGCCCATGGGCAGGGGAGGAGACTGAAGCTTTCTTT
TRBD1,NA,TRBV29-1,TRBJ1-1,CSGGQGVDTEAFF,TGCAGCGGAGGACAGGGAGTAGACACTGAAGCTTTCTTT
TRBD2,many,TRBV30,TRBJ2-1,CAWRTGLAFNEQFF,TGTGCCTGGCGAACGGGACTAGCCTTTAATGAGCAGTTCTTC
NA,NA,TRBV12-3/TRBV12-4,TRBJ1-1,CASSWSGTEAFF,TGTGCCAGCAGTTGGTCGGGCACTGAAGCTTTCTTT
TRBD2,many,TRBV14,TRBJ2-1,CASSQAIQAGGQFF,TGTGCCAGCAGCCAAGCGATACAAGCGGGGGGGCAGTTCTTC
NA,many,TRBV9,TRBJ2-3,CASSEFDTQYF,TGTGCCAGCAGCGAGTTCGATACGCAGTATTTT